These 19 T cell receptor beta chains were sequenced from one sample in a study of shared clonotypes between healthy human individuals. The repertoire was sequenced with immunoSEQ multiplex PCR; TCRdb's copy has only in-frame clones and lacks some. The table shows about 2 million clones, with over 85% occurring only once. Positively selected for CCR7, the CD45RO-negative cells used as naive CD8 cells excluded terminally differentiated effector memory CD45RA+ cells. Material for sequencing was naive CD8+ T cells sorted from blood. Every receptor here comes from a man younger than 30 in good health.

This chain connects TRBV4-3 to TRBJ2-1, with D perhaps given as TRBD1 or TRBD2 (5 bases each). Germline V gene data show CDR1 as LGHNA and CDR2 as YSLEER. The V end was cut by 1 base, the J end by 4 bases, with 11 bases between. This CDR3 is 15 amino acids long. In nucleotides, the CDR3 is TGCGCCAGCAGCCAAGGATCGGGACGGTACAATGAGCAGTTCTTC. Its translation is CASSQGSGRYNEQFF.

Written as DNA, the CDR3 is TGTGCCAGTAGTATCTACAGGGTGAAGGGGCAGTTCTTC. It yields the protein CASSIYRVKGQFF. The V call is TRBV19, the J call TRBJ2-1; D possibly corresponds to TRBD1 (6 bases). Germline V CDR1 and CDR2: LNHDA, SQIVND (reference sequence). V shed 3 bases and J shed 12 bases, with 15 bases lying between them. CDR3 size: 13 residues.

This chain joins TRBV4-1 and TRBJ2-3, with no clear D. The V gene's germline CDR1 is MGHRA and CDR2 YSYEKL. CDR3 length: 14 residues. Trimming pared 0 bases from V and 3 bases from J, leaving 7 bases between. The CDR3 nucleotides are TGCGCCAGCAGCCAAGATTTTGCGACAGATACGCAGTATTTT. Protein: CASSQDFATDTQYF.

This chain links TRBV5-4 with TRBJ2-2, with 10 positions matching TRBD1. The J segment lost 5 bases and the V segment lost 1 base, leaving 8 bases of the junction unmatched. The CDR3 spans 17 residues. The germline CDR1 and CDR2 sequences are SGHNT and YYREEE (reference sequence). The CDR3 is CASSLLGTGVETGELFF. As DNA, the CDR3 is TGTGCCAGCAGCTTGCTTGGGACAGGGGTTGAGACCGGGGAGCTGTTTTTT.

V gene TRBV10-2 combines with J gene TRBJ1-1, with D unresolved. The CDR3 spans 14 residues. Looked up from germline, CDR1 is WSHSY and CDR2 is SAAADI. V lost 1 base and J lost 5, with 11 bases in between. CDR3 sequence reads: CASSEYQVLTEAFF. The CDR3 nucleotides are TGCGCCAGCAGTGAGTACCAGGTTCTAACTGAAGCTTTCTTT.

For the CDR3, the DNA is TGTGCCAGCAGCTTAGGTCAGCACACTGAAGCTTTCTTT. It yields the protein CASSLGQHTEAFF. This rearrangement joins TRBV13 to TRBJ1-1; D is unresolved. The ends were cut back, 0 bases at V and 3 bases at J, with 5 bases in the middle. CDR1 is PRHDT and CDR2 is FYEKMQ in the germline V gene (reference sequence). The length of the CDR3 is 13 residues. The full variable domain, rest sourced from reference TRBV13 and TRBJ1-1, is AAGVIQSPRHLIKEKRETATLKCYPIPRHDTVYWYQQGPGQDPQFLISFYEKMQSDKGSIPDRFSAQQFSDYHSELNMSSLELGDSALYFCASSLGQHTEAFFGQGTRLTVV.

In regard to this clone: Distinct nucleotide sequences in the sample also encode this CDR3. The chain employs TRBV9 and TRBJ2-3, with a weak D call TRBD2 (5 bases). Germline assignment: CDR1 SGDLS and CDR2 YYNGEE. The length of the CDR3 is 15 residues. V lost 2 bases, J lost 3 bases, and 13 bases lay in between. Here the CDR3 DNA reads TGTGCCAGCAGCGTGGGCGGGTCCGGTACAGATACGCAGTATTTT. This gives the protein CASSVGGSGTDTQYF.

V gene TRBV5-1 combines with J gene TRBJ2-5; no firm D call. Per germline, CDR1 SGHRS and CDR2 YFSETQ. The CDR3 totals 12 residues. The CDR3 sequence is CAAKMPLETQYF. The CDR3 nucleotides are TGCGCGGCAAAGATGCCTTTGGAGACCCAGTACTTC.

The chain employs TRBV5-1 and TRBJ2-5; possible D gene TRBD2, 6 bases. This CDR3 is 14 amino acids long. Per the germline V gene, CDR1 is SGHRS and CDR2 is YFSETQ. The V and J ends lost 3 bases and 1 base respectively, with 10 bases between them. The CDR3 loop is CASSYRDFQETQYF. CDR3 DNA sequence: TGCGCCAGCAGCTACCGGGACTTCCAAGAGACCCAGTACTTC. Variable domain in full (rest from reference TRBV5-1 and TRBJ2-5): KAGVTQTPRYLIKTRGQQVTLSCSPISGHRSVSWYQQTPGQGLQFLFEYFSETQRNKGNFPGRFSGRQFSNSRSEMNVSTLELGDSALYLCASSYRDFQETQYFGPGTRLLVL.

About this clone: The sample has other DNA sequences that encode this CDR3 too. The gene calls are TRBV11-2 and TRBJ1-2; the D is unclear. The V end lost 0 bases, the J end lost 2 bases, and 4 bases lay between the germline ends. The CDR3 spans 13 residues. Germline V gives CDR1 SGHAT, CDR2 FQNNGV. CDR3 region: CASSLDGNYGYTF. CDR3 nucleotide sequence: TGTGCCAGCAGCTTAGACGGAAACTATGGCTACACCTTC.

V and J are TRBV6-4 and TRBJ2-1, with 7 bases fitting TRBD1. From germline, CDR1 is MRHNA and CDR2 SNTAGT. Trimming took 5 bases from V and 6 from J; bases not matched to a gene: 13. The CDR3 is 16 amino acids. The CDR3 DNA reads TGTGCCAGCAGTACCGAACCCGGGACAGCCTTCAATGAGCAGTTCTTC. Amino acid sequence: CASSTEPGTAFNEQFF.

About this clone: Distinct nucleotide sequences in the sample also encode this CDR3. This sequence joins TRBV9 and TRBJ2-7; D is unresolved. Trimming removed 0 bases at V and 1 base at J, with 8 bases between. The CDR3 covers 14 residues. Germline CDR1 reads SGDLS; CDR2 reads YYNGEE. The CDR3 coding sequence is TGTGCCAGCAGCGTAGTCGCCGGTTCCTACGAGCAGTACTTC. It yields the protein CASSVVAGSYEQYF. Combining the CDR3 with reference TRBV9 and TRBJ2-7 gives the whole variable domain DSGVTQTPKHLITATGQRVTLRCSPRSGDLSVYWYQQSLDQGLQFLIQYYNGEERAKGNILERFSAQQFPDLHSELNLSSLELGDSALYFCASSVVAGSYEQYFGPGTRLTVT.

Points on this clone: The same CDR3 also results from other DNA sequences found in this sample. The CDR3 DNA reads as TGCAGCGTTGAAGGGCTAGGAAACATTCAGTACTTC. This codes for CSVEGLGNIQYF. This chain joins TRBV29-1 and TRBJ2-4; D is undetermined. Trimming took off 1 base at V and 6 bases at J, with 7 bases between the two ends. The germline V gene encodes CDR1 SQVTM and CDR2 ANQGSEA. The CDR3 sequence is 12 residues long.

The chain employs TRBV7-9 and TRBJ2-2, with D possibly matching TRBD1 (6 bases). Deletions cut 2 bases from V and 0 bases from J, with 10 bases between. In germline, CDR1 is SEHNR, CDR2 FQNEAQ (reference sequence). This CDR3 is built from 16 residues. CDR3 sequence: CASSLPGTPNTGELFF. CDR3 sequence (DNA): TGTGCCAGCAGCTTACCGGGGACACCGAACACCGGGGAGCTGTTTTTT.

The chain carries TRBV27 and TRBJ2-2; TRBD1 agrees at 9 bases. Germline CDR1 is MNHEY and CDR2 is SMNVEV (reference sequence). The CDR3 is 16 amino acids. J gave up 3 bases and V 4 bases, and 6 bases lay outside the gene matches. The CDR3 DNA is TGTGCCAGCAGTTCTGGGACAGGGTACCACACCGGGGAGCTGTTTTTT. Protein: CASSSGTGYHTGELFF.

This chain uses TRBV4-1 with TRBJ2-7; the match to TRBD2 covers 11 bases. This CDR3 has 17 residues. With 0 bases clipped from V and 2 bases from J, the junction kept 6 bases outside the gene matches. Looked up from germline, CDR1 is MGHRA and CDR2 is YSYEKL. The DNA of the CDR3 is TGCGCCAGCAGCCAAGACAGGACTAGCGGGTTTACCTACGAGCAGTACTTC. This gives the protein CASSQDRTSGFTYEQYF.

The genes are TRBV19 and TRBJ1-5, with a possible D match to TRBD1 (6 bases). V was cut by 3 bases and J by 1 base, with 19 bases left in between. In germline, CDR1 is LNHDA, CDR2 SQIVND (reference sequence). This CDR3 spans 18 amino acids. The CDR3 region has the DNA TGTGCCAGTAGTATCGGAAGCACAGGGTGGGGAAGCAATCAGCCCCAGCATTTT. Translation gives CASSIGSTGWGSNQPQHF.

The CDR3 sequence is CASSSPAGGTDTQYF. As DNA, the CDR3 is TGTGCCAGCAGTTCCCCAGCGGGGGGCACAGATACGCAGTATTTT. The chain combines TRBV27 with TRBJ2-3; 8 bases are shared with TRBD2. This CDR3 is 15 amino acids long. The V segment lost 4 bases and the J segment 1 base; nucleotides outside the gene matches: 4. Germline CDR1 MNHEY, CDR2 SMNVEV (reference sequence).

The CDR3 reads CASGRAGGASYGYTF. DNA for the CDR3: TGTGCCAGCGGTAGGGCAGGGGGCGCAAGTTATGGCTACACCTTC. This chain connects TRBV5-4 to TRBJ1-2; TRBD1 agrees at 8 bases. V lost 7 bases and J lost 5; bases outside the gene matches: 13. This CDR3 has 15 residues. Per germline, CDR1 SGHNT and CDR2 YYREEE (reference sequence).